The T cell receptor (beta chain) described here comes from a study of blood T cell repertoires in COVID-19. This CDR3 has 16 residues. The V gene lost 3 bases and the J gene lost 8 bases, with 22 bases spanning the gap. The germline V gene encodes CDR1 MDHEN and CDR2 SYDVKM. Clones were sequenced by immunoSEQ multiplex PCR, and TCRdb holds only the in-frame ones, with some missing. Altogether more than 200,000 clones are present, around nine tenths being singletons, with the ten largest covering approximately 4.1%. The participants were between roughly 18 and 100 years old and came from about two dozen US areas. Self-reported history from a screening survey and questionnaire set each donor's cohort.

The specimen sequenced was PBMCs or T cells enriched from blood (not recorded which). The sequence was obtained from a woman in her twenties or thirties who had recovered from COVID-19. The chain recombines TRBV28 with TRBJ1-2; a weak D match, TRBD1 (5 bases). CDR3 in DNA: TGTGCCAGCAGTTTGAGTTCGGGGGTGGAGCGTGGGGGCTACACCTTC. Its protein product is CASSLSSGVERGGYTF.